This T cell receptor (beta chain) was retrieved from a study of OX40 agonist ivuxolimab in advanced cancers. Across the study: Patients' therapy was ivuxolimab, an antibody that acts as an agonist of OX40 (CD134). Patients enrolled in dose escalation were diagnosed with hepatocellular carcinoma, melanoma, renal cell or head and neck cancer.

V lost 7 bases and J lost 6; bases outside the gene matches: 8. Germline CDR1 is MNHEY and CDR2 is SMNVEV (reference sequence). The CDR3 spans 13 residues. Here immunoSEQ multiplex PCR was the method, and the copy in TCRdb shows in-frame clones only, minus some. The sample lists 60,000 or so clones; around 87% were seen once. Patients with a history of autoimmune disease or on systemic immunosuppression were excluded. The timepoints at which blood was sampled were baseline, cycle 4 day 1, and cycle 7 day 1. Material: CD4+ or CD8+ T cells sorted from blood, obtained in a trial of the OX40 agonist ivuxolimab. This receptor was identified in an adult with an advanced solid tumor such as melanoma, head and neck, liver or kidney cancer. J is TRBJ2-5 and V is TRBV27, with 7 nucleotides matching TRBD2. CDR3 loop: CASKVTSSKTQYF. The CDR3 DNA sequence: TGTGCCAGCAAGGTGACTAGCTCGAAGACCCAGTACTTC.